The rows below give T cell receptor beta chains drawn from one sample of a study of blood T cell repertoires in COVID-19. Generated by immunoSEQ multiplex PCR, the TCRdb table keeps only in-frame clones and is missing some. Of about 250,000 clones in the sample, 65% to 90% are singletons; the top ten hold approximately 4.5%. Sequencing used peripheral blood. These receptors came from a woman between 65 and 79 years old with acute or convalescent COVID-19. CDR3s include the opening cysteine and the closing phenylalanine or tryptophan. The D gene is left open where the match is weak. Size tells how often a clone was seen (once, few, many) or the class of an expanded clone, and some rows leave it out.

D	V	J	size	DNA	CDR3
-	TRBV24-1	TRBJ2-1	-	TGTGCCACCAGTGACTCTGGACCCCGGGGGTACTACAATGAGCAGTTCTTC	CATSDSGPRGYYNEQFF
TRBD1	TRBV28	TRBJ1-1	few	TGTGCCAGCAGTCCCCCCCCGGGACAGGGGAGCACTGAAGCTTTCTTT	CASSPPPGQGSTEAFF
TRBD2	TRBV7-2	TRBJ2-7	few	TGTGCCAGCAGCTTAACTTTAGCGGGGGTCGCCTACGAGCAGTACTTC	CASSLTLAGVAYEQYF
TRBD1	TRBV27	TRBJ1-2	-	TGTGCCAGCAGGGACAGGGGGACTTATGGCTACACCTTC	CASRDRGTYGYTF
TRBD1	TRBV30	TRBJ1-2	once	TGTGCCTGGAGGGGACAGGGTACGGATGGCTACACCTTC	CAWRGQGTDGYTF
-	TRBV6-1	TRBJ1-5	-	TGTGCCAGCAGTGAAGTTCCGGATCAGCCCCAGCATTTT	CASSEVPDQPQHF
TRBD1	TRBV29-1	TRBJ1-1	-	TGCAGCGTTGAAGGGCAACAGGGGATGGGGGCTTTCTTT	CSVEGQQGMGAFF
TRBD2	TRBV5-6	TRBJ2-7	-	TGTGCCAGCAGCCCGGGACTAGCGGGGACCTCCTACGAGCAGTACTTC	CASSPGLAGTSYEQYF
-	TRBV2	TRBJ2-3	-	TGTGCCAGCAGTGCCGGGACTCCGGAGTATTTT	CASSAGTPEYF
TRBD1	TRBV7-8	TRBJ1-6	-	TGTGCCAGCAGCCCAGGACAGGGTCGCAATTCACCCCTCCACTTT	CASSPGQGRNSPLHF
-	TRBV4-2	TRBJ1-3	-	TGTGCCAGCAGCCATAGGGGCTCTGGAAACACCATATATTTT	CASSHRGSGNTIYF
-	TRBV5-6	TRBJ1-1	-	TGTGCCAGCAGCCTATGGAACACTGAAGCTTTCTTT	CASSLWNTEAFF
-	TRBV20-1	TRBJ1-5	-	TGCAGTGCTAGTCCCGGGCCTCGGGGTCAGCCCCAGCATTTT	CSASPGPRGQPQHF
-	TRBV10-1	TRBJ1-4	-	TGCGCCAGCAGTGGGGGACTGAATAATGAAAAACTGTTTTTT	CASSGGLNNEKLFF
-	TRBV3-1/TRBV3-2	TRBJ1-1	-	TGTGCCAGCAGCCAAAGTACCTCCTCGGGCACTGAAGCTTTCTTT	CASSQSTSSGTEAFF
-	TRBV6-5	TRBJ1-4	-	TGTGCCAGCAGTCAGATCATGGAACTGTTTTTT	CASSQIMELFF
TRBD1	TRBV6-5	TRBJ1-5	-	TGTGCCGGCGGGACAGGAGTTAATCAGCCCCAGCATTTT	CAGGTGVNQPQHF
TRBD1	TRBV29-1	TRBJ2-5	-	TGCAGCGTTGGGACAGGGGGAGAGACCCAGTACTTC	CSVGTGGETQYF
-	TRBV4-3	TRBJ2-7	-	TGCGCCAGCAGCCAGTCGTTCTTTTACGAGCAGTACTTC	CASSQSFFYEQYF
-	TRBV4-3	TRBJ1-6	-	TGCGCCAGCAGCCAATCTCAGACAGGAAATTCACCCCTCCACTTT	CASSQSQTGNSPLHF
-	TRBV12-5	TRBJ1-5	-	TGTGCTAGTGGTTCCATGTTGGATAGGGGGAAGCAGCCCCAGCATTTT	CASGSMLDRGKQPQHF
TRBD1	TRBV6-2/TRBV6-3	TRBJ2-7	few	TGTGCCAGCAGTTACCCCTGGACAGGTCGCTACGAGCAGTACTTC	CASSYPWTGRYEQYF
-	TRBV21-1	TRBJ1-6	-	TGTGCCAGCAGCAAATCAGGGCGAACTTCACCCCTCCACTTT	CASSKSGRTSPLHF
-	TRBV6-6	TRBJ2-4	once	TGTGCCAGCAGACCCCCCCTTTTACTAGCCAAAAACATTCAGTACTTC	CASRPPLLLAKNIQYF
TRBD1	TRBV4-1	TRBJ1-1	-	TGCGCCAGCAGCGCCCCTAGACAGGGGTGGGAGGCTTTCTTT	CASSAPRQGWEAFF
-	TRBV6-5	TRBJ1-1	-	TGTGCCAGCAGACAGGGTTTTCTGAACACTGAAGCTTTCTTT	CASRQGFLNTEAFF
TRBD1	TRBV9	TRBJ2-7	-	TGTGCCAGCAGCGCTAGGACAGGGTTGCTCGAGCAGTACTTC	CASSARTGLLEQYF
TRBD1	TRBV10-2	TRBJ1-1	-	TGCGCCAGCAGTGTGGACAGGGGGAGGAACACTGAAGCTTTCTTT	CASSVDRGRNTEAFF
TRBD2	TRBV28	TRBJ2-7	few	TGTGCCAGCATCTCGGCGGGGGGCCCCGGAGGGGAGCAGTACTTC	CASISAGGPGGEQYF
TRBD2	TRBV2	TRBJ2-3	few	TGTGCCAGCAGTCAATTGACTAGCGGGTCCACAGATACGCAGTATTTT	CASSQLTSGSTDTQYF
TRBD1	TRBV15	TRBJ2-6	-	TGTGCCACCAGCAGAGTTGGACAGGGTCGAACCGTCCTGACTTTC	CATSRVGQGRTVLTF
TRBD1	TRBV14	TRBJ2-1	-	TGTGCCAGCAGCCAAATACAGAAGACAGGGGGTGAGCAGTTCTTC	CASSQIQKTGGEQFF
TRBD1	TRBV5-6	TRBJ1-2	-	TGTGCCAGCAGCCTCGGACAGGGGGATGGCTACACCTTC	CASSLGQGDGYTF
TRBD1	TRBV7-2	TRBJ1-5	-	TGTGCCAGCAGCTTTGACAGGGTCACTCAGCCCCAGCATTTT	CASSFDRVTQPQHF